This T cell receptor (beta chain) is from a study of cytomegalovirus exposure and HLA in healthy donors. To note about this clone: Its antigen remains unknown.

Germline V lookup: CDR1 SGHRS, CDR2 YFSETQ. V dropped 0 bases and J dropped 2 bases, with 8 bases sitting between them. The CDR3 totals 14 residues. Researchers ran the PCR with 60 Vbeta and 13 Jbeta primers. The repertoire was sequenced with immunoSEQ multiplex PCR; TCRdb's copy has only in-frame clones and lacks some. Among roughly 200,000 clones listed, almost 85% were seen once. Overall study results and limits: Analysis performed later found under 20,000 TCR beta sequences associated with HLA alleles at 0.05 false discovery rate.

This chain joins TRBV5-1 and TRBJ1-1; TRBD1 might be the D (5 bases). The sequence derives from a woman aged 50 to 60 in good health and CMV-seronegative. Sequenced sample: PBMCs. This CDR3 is CASSLGGGNTEAFF. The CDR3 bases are TGCGCCAGCAGCTTGGGGGGGGGAAACACTGAAGCTTTCTTT.